This T cell receptor beta chain was retrieved from a study of blood T cell repertoires in COVID-19. Background on the study: COVID-19 samples from acute and convalescent phases originated in the United States, Italy and Spain. Nucleic acid was either cDNA or gDNA, and it came from T cells, B-cell-depleted T cells, or PBMCs.

CDR3 size: 15 residues. Germline loops: CDR1 KGHSH, CDR2 LQKENI. Trimming removed 3 bases from V and 4 bases from J; junction bases left unmatched: 4. A few counts support this clone. In the authors' workflow: Quantification of nucleated cells was approximated via reference gene primer amplification. Sequenced by immunoSEQ multiplex PCR; TCRdb stores in-frame clones only, minus some. The V and J calls and the clone size are those of that table, but D and trimming were determined from the DNA. Among 200,000 or so clones listed, 70% to 90% were seen once. V is TRBV18 and J is TRBJ2-2; 8 bases are shared with TRBD1. The sequencing input was peripheral blood. This TCR was recovered from a man in his sixties with acute or convalescent COVID-19. CDR3 residues: CASSPGQASTGELFF. As DNA, the CDR3 is TGTGCCAGCTCACCGGGACAGGCTAGCACCGGGGAGCTGTTTTTT.